This T cell receptor beta chain is from a study of blood T cell repertoires in COVID-19. Overall study context: In each case, the material was cDNA or gDNA derived from T cells, B-cell-depleted T cells, or PBMCs.

As originally analysed: Amplification of reference gene primers provided the estimated nucleated cell counts. The table came from immunoSEQ multiplex PCR; TCRdb's copy has only in-frame clones and leaves some out. Clone size and V and J calls were adopted from that table, with D and trimming inferred from the DNA. This repertoire shows roughly 350,000 clones, more than 75% found once; its top ten account for approximately 4%. Germline-derived CDR1 and CDR2 are SGHVS and FNYEAQ. The ends were cut back, 4 bases at V and 6 bases at J, with 13 bases in the middle. CDR3 length equals 15 residues. The specimen was peripheral blood. This TCR was sampled from a woman between 45 and 65 years old with active or convalescent COVID-19. This chain connects TRBV7-6 to TRBJ2-6; D might be TRBD1 (6 bases). The CDR3 reads CASSSYREQANVLTF. The CDR3 DNA sequence: TGTGCCAGCAGCTCATACAGGGAGCAGGCCAACGTCCTGACTTTC.